One sample yielded the 21 T cell receptor beta chains listed below, sequenced in a study of T cell responses to AZD1222 COVID-19 vaccine. The method was immunoSEQ multiplex PCR; TCRdb's version includes in-frame clones alone and lacks a portion of them. The sample lists roughly 100,000 clones, 90% occurring once. The source was peripheral blood, collected on day 0 of AZD1222 vaccination. The receptors were sampled from an adult in good health.

The genes are TRBV7-3 and TRBJ2-2; perhaps TRBD2 as D (5 bases). The germline V gene has CDR1 SGHTA and CDR2 FQGTGA. V was trimmed by 5 bases and J by 4 bases, leaving 17 bases between them. This CDR3 comprises 16 residues. The chain's CDR3 is CASSPQVGRGTGELFF. The DNA for the CDR3 is TGTGCCAGCAGCCCACAAGTCGGACGGGGCACCGGGGAGCTGTTTTTT.

The J gene is TRBJ2-7, the V gene TRBV3-1 (or the pseudogene TRBV3-2); either TRBD1 or TRBD2 may supply D (5 bases each). The CDR3 has 14 amino acids. V was clipped by 5 bases and J by 6 bases, with 17 bases between them. The germline CDR1 and CDR2 sequences are LGHDT and YNNKEL (reference sequence). In nucleotides, the CDR3 is TGTGCCAGCAGCTACGGGACCGCTCCCGTCGAGCAGTACTTC. Translating gives CASSYGTAPVEQYF.

A word on this clone: Sequence at one end of the junction differs from germline and may be a read error. CDR3 sequence reads: CASSLSTGPGETQYF. The DNA of the CDR3 is TGTGCTAGCAGCTTATCGACCGGACCGGGCGAGACCCAGTACTTC. This rearrangement joins TRBV7-7 to TRBJ2-5; D gene uncertain. The length of the CDR3 is 15 residues. In germline, CDR1 is SSHAT, CDR2 FNYEAQ (reference sequence).

V is TRBV5-4 and J is TRBJ2-5; a weak D match, TRBD2 (6 bases). There are 17 residues in the CDR3. Germline CDR1 SGHNT, CDR2 YYREEE (reference sequence). The V gene lost 4 bases and the J gene lost 4 bases, with 23 bases spanning the gap. The CDR3 DNA reads TGTGCCAGCAGCACCGGTACCGGGAGTTTTTCCCCAGAGACCCAGTACTTC. Its protein is CASSTGTGSFSPETQYF.

This clone came up a few times. This chain links TRBV24-1 with TRBJ2-1; 10 bases map to TRBD2. Germline assignment: CDR1 KGHDR and CDR2 SFDVKD. V dropped 7 bases and J dropped 6; count of bases not matched to a gene: 5. CDR3 length: 14 amino acids. The CDR3 is CATSSGTSANEQFF. In DNA form, the CDR3 reads TGTGCCACCAGCTCCGGGACTAGCGCCAATGAGCAGTTCTTC.

The chain joins TRBV9 to TRBJ2-5; D uncertain. CDR3 length: 13 residues. Germline V gives CDR1 SGDLS, CDR2 YYNGEE. V shed 1 base and J shed 5 bases, with 9 bases lying between them. The CDR3 region is CASSVYCSETQYF. In DNA form, the CDR3 reads TGTGCCAGCAGCGTATACTGCTCGGAGACCCAGTACTTC.

The chain combines TRBV18 with TRBJ1-2, with 8 bases aligning to TRBD1. The CDR3 contains 15 residues. J gave up 8 bases and V 2 bases, and 10 bases lay outside the gene matches. The germline V gene encodes CDR1 KGHSH and CDR2 LQKENI. CDR3 sequence reads: CASSPYDRGAEGYTF. The DNA of the CDR3 is TGTGCCAGCTCACCATATGACAGGGGTGCAGAAGGCTACACCTTC.

The CDR3 nucleotides read TGTGCCAGCAGTTACTCGGGGGTTGCTGGAAACACCATATATTTT. Translating it yields CASSYSGVAGNTIYF. V is TRBV6-5 and J is TRBJ1-3; a possible D gene is TRBD1 (5 bases). The V gene's germline CDR1 is MNHEY and CDR2 SVGAGI. The ends were cut back, 0 bases at V and 2 bases at J, with 8 bases in the middle. The CDR3 covers 15 residues.

This clone was observed a few times. The chain couples TRBV4-1 to TRBJ2-7; TRBD1 matches at 7 bases. The V segment lost 2 bases and the J segment 2 bases; nucleotides outside the gene matches: 3. The CDR3 has 14 residues. CDR1 is MGHRA and CDR2 is YSYEKL in the germline V gene. The CDR3 spells CASSQTGTAYEQYF. CDR3 sequence (DNA): TGCGCCAGCAGCCAAACCGGGACAGCCTACGAGCAGTACTTC.

V is TRBV6-5 and J is TRBJ2-7; D may be TRBD1 (6 bases). CDR3 length: 13 residues. Trimming removed 5 bases at V and 4 bases at J, with 12 bases between. Germline-derived CDR1 and CDR2 are MNHEY and SVGAGI. The CDR3 loop reads CASSKSGQYEQYF. CDR3 nucleotides: TGTGCCAGCAGTAAAAGCGGACAGTACGAGCAGTACTTC.

This chain links TRBV4-2 with TRBJ2-7, with D possibly matching TRBD2 (5 bases). Trimming left V 0 bases short and J 2 bases short, with 8 bases between. The CDR3 runs to 14 residues. The V gene's germline CDR1 is LGHNA and CDR2 YNFKEQ. CDR3 region: CASSQDPSTYEQYF. CDR3 sequence (DNA): TGTGCCAGCAGCCAAGACCCTAGCACCTACGAGCAGTACTTC.

This clone was seen a single time. The genes are TRBV6-2 or TRBV6-3 and TRBJ1-4; D is undetermined. This CDR3 is 16 amino acids long. V dropped 2 bases and J dropped 4 bases, with 14 bases sitting between them. Germline V CDR1 and CDR2: MNHEY, SVGEGT. The chain's CDR3 is CASSYPARQYNEKLFF. The CDR3 DNA reads TGTGCCAGCAGTTACCCTGCCCGGCAGTATAATGAAAAACTGTTTTTT.

In its sample, this clone was seen once. V usage is TRBV11-3 and J usage is TRBJ2-7; D is possibly TRBD2 (5 bases). The length of the CDR3 is 12 residues. Germline assignment: CDR1 SGHNT and CDR2 YENEEA. Deletions cut 2 bases from V and 3 bases from J, with 5 bases between. For the CDR3, the DNA is TGTGCCAGCAGCTTACGGGGCTACGAGCAGTACTTC. Protein product: CASSLRGYEQYF.

The chain joins TRBV29-1 to TRBJ1-3; D is possibly TRBD1 (5 bases). The CDR3 is 12 residues long. Trimming shortened V by 7 bases and J by 0 bases, and 7 bases separated the two germline ends. Germline V CDR1 and CDR2: SQVTM, ANQGSEA. The CDR3, as DNA: TGCAGCGCCGGGACCTCTGGAAACACCATATATTTT. Protein product: CSAGTSGNTIYF. Full variable domain (outside the CDR3, taken from reference TRBV29-1 and TRBJ1-3): SAVISQKPSRDICQRGTSLTIQCQVDSQVTMMFWYRQQPGQSLTLIATANQGSEATYESGFVIDKFPISRPNLTFSTLTVSNMSPEDSSIYLCSAGTSGNTIYFGEGSWLTVV.

The gene calls are TRBV7-8 and TRBJ1-5; D possibly corresponds to TRBD1 (5 bases). Germline values: CDR1 SGHVS, CDR2 FQNEAQ. Trimming took off 1 base at V and 7 bases at J, with 8 bases between the two ends. The CDR3 runs to 13 residues. CDR3 amino acids: CASSLVEGQPQHF. In DNA, the CDR3 is TGTGCCAGCAGCTTAGTTGAGGGGCAGCCCCAGCATTTT. Looking up the rest from reference TRBV7-8 and TRBJ1-5 gives the full variable domain: GAGVSQSPRYKVAKRGQDVALRCDPISGHVSLFWYQQALGQGPEFLTYFQNEAQLDKSGLPSDRFFAERPEGSVSTLKIQRTQQEDSAVYLCASSLVEGQPQHFGDGTRLSIL.

A remark on this clone: This specimen includes other DNA sequences encoding the same CDR3. The rearrangement uses TRBV3-1 (or the pseudogene TRBV3-2) and TRBJ1-2; 9 bases line up with TRBD1. Germline CDR1 reads LGHDT; CDR2 reads YNNKEL (reference sequence). Trimming at V came to 1 base and at J to 2 bases, leaving 2 bases not matched to a gene. The CDR3 has 15 residues. Written as DNA, the CDR3 is TGTGCCAGCAGCCAAGGCGGGACAGGGAACTATGGCTACACCTTC. Protein sequence: CASSQGGTGNYGYTF.

The rearrangement uses TRBV9 and TRBJ1-6; maybe TRBD1 (5 bases). CDR1 is SGDLS and CDR2 is YYNGEE in the germline V gene. The CDR3 length is 16 residues. V was shortened by 0 bases and J by 10 bases, with 17 bases between the two germline ends. CDR3 DNA sequence: TGTGCCAGCAGCGTAGCTGGGGGACGGCAACAATCACCCCTCCACTTT. Protein product: CASSVAGGRQQSPLHF.

V and J are TRBV6-2 or TRBV6-3 and TRBJ2-7; 8 positions agree with TRBD1. The CDR3 is 14 residues long. With 5 bases clipped from V and 7 bases from J, the junction kept 10 bases outside the gene matches. CDR1 is MNHEY, CDR2 SVGEGT, per germline. CDR3 coding DNA: TGTGCCAGCAGTACGTGGACAGGGTCGGGAGAGCAGTACTTC. Protein: CASSTWTGSGEQYF.

The chain is built from TRBV27 and TRBJ2-3; D call uncertain. V lost 3 bases and J 0 bases, leaving 7 bases between the germline ends. This CDR3 comprises 14 residues. CDR1 and CDR2 from the germline V gene are MNHEY and SMNVEV (reference sequence). In DNA, the CDR3 is TGTGCCAGCAGTTTGGCTGGAAGCACAGATACGCAGTATTTT. It is translated as CASSLAGSTDTQYF.

The chain uses TRBV28 and TRBJ2-1; perhaps TRBD2 as D (6 bases). The CDR3 is 16 residues long. The V gene lost 7 bases and the J gene lost 2 bases, with 18 bases spanning the gap. CDR1 MDHEN and CDR2 SYDVKM come from the germline V gene. CDR3 residues: CASTGAGTPTYNEQFF. The CDR3 DNA reads TGTGCCAGCACCGGGGCCGGGACTCCTACCTACAATGAGCAGTTCTTC. Filled out from reference TRBV28 and TRBJ2-1, the complete variable domain reads DVKVTQSSRYLVKRTGEKVFLECVQDMDHENMFWYRQDPGLGLRLIYFSYDVKMKEKGDIPEGYSVSREKKERFSLILESASTNQTSMYLCASTGAGTPTYNEQFFGPGTRLTVL.

J is TRBJ1-6 and V is TRBV5-1; D might be TRBD1 (6 bases). CDR3 length equals 16 residues. Germline V gene data show CDR1 as SGHRS and CDR2 as YFSETQ. V was trimmed by 2 bases and J by 5 bases, leaving 14 bases between them. CDR3 nucleotides: TGCGCCAGCAGCTTAGGCAGGGGATTTAATAATTCACCCCTCCACTTT. Translation: CASSLGRGFNNSPLHF.